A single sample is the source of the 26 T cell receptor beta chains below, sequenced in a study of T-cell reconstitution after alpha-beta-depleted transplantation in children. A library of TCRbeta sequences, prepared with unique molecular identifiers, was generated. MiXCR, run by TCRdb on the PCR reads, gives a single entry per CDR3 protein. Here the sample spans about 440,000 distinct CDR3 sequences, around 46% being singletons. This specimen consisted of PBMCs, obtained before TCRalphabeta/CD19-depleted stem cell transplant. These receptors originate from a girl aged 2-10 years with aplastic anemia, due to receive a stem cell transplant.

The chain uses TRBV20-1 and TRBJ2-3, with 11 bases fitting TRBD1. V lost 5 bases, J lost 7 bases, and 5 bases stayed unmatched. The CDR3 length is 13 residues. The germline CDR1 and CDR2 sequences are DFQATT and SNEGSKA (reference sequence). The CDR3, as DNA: TGCAGTGCTGGGACAGGGGGAAAAAATACGCAGTATTTT. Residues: CSAGTGGKNTQYF.

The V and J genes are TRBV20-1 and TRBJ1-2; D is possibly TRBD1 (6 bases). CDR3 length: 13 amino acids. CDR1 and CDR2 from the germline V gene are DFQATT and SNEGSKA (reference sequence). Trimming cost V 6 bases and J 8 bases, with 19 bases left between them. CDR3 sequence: CSAKAGHSEGYTF. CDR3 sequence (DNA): TGCAGTGCCAAGGCGGGACACAGTGAGGGCTACACCTTC.

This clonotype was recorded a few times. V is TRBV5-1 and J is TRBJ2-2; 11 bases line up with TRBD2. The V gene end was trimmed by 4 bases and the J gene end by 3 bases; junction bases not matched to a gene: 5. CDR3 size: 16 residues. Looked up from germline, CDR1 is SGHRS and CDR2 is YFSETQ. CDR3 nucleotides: TGCGCCAGCAGCGGAGTAGCGGGAGGGGACACCGGGGAGCTGTTTTTT. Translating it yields CASSGVAGGDTGELFF. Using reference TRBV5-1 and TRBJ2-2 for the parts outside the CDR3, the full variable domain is KAGVTQTPRYLIKTRGQQVTLSCSPISGHRSVSWYQQTPGQGLQFLFEYFSETQRNKGNFPGRFSGRQFSNSRSEMNVSTLELGDSALYLCASSGVAGGDTGELFFGEGSRLTVL.

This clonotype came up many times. The CDR3 nucleotides are TGTGCCAGCAGTTTCGGGCAAGCAACTAATGAAAAACTGTTTTTT. The encoded protein is CASSFGQATNEKLFF. V gene TRBV6-2 or TRBV6-3 combines with J gene TRBJ1-4; D gene unclear. This CDR3 region has 15 residues. Per germline, CDR1 MNHEY and CDR2 SVGEGT. The V end was cut by 4 bases, the J end by 0 bases, with 9 bases between.

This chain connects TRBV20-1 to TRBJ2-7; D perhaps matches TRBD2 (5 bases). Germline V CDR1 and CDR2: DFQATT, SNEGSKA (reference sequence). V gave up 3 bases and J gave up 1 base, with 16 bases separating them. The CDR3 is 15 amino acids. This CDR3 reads CSASLEGHMSYEQYF. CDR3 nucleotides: TGCAGTGCTAGTCTCGAGGGCCACATGTCCTACGAGCAGTACTTC.

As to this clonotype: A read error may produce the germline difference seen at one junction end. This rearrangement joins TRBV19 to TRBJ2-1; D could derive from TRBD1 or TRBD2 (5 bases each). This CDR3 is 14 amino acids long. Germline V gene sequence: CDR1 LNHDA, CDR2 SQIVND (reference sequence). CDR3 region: CASRDQFPHNEQIF. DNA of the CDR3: TGTGCCAGCAGGGACCAGTTTCCCCACAATGAGCAGATCTTC.

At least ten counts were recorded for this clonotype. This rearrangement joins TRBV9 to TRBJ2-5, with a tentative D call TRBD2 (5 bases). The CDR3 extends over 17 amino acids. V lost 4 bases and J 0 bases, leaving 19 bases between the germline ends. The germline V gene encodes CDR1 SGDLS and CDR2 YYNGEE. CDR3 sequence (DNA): TGTGCCAGCAGCCCCCGGGAACACCTCATGTACCAAGAGACCCAGTACTTC. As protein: CASSPREHLMYQETQYF.

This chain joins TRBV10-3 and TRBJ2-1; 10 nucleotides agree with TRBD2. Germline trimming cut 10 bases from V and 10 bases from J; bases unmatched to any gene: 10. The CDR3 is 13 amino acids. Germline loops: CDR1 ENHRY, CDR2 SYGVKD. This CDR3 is CATSGGESREQFF. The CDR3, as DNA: TGTGCCACTAGCGGGGGCGAGTCTAGAGAGCAGTTCTTC.

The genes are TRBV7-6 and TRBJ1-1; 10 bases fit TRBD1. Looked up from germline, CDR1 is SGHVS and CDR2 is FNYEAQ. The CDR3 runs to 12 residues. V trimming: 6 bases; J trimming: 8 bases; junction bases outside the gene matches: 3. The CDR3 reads CASRTGQGEAFF. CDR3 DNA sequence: TGTGCCAGCAGAACGGGACAGGGGGAAGCTTTCTTT. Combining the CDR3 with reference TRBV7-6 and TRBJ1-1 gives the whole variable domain GAGVSQSPRYKVTKRGQDVALRCDPISGHVSLYWYRQALGQGPEFLTYFNYEAQQDKSGLPNDRFSAERPEGSISTLTIQRTEQRDSAMYRCASRTGQGEAFFGQGTRLTVV.

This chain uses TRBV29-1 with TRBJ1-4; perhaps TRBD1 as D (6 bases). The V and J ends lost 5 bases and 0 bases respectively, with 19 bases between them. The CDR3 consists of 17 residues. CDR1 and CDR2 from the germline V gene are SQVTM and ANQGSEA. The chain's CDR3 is CSVSDRLGTATNEKLFF. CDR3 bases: TGCAGCGTTTCCGACAGGCTTGGAACTGCAACTAATGAAAAACTGTTTTTT.

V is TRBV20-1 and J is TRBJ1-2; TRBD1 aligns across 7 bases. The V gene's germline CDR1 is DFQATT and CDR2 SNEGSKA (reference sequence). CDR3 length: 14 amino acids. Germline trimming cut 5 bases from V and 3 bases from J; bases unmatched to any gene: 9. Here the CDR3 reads CSAYGDRPYYGYTF. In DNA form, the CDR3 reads TGCAGTGCTTACGGGGACAGACCCTACTATGGCTACACCTTC.

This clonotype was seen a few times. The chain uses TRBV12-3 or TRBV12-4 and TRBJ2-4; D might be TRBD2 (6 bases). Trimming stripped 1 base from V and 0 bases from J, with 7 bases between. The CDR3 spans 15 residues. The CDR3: CASSLVGLAKNIQYF. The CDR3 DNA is TGTGCCAGCAGTTTAGTGGGACTAGCCAAAAACATTCAGTACTTC.

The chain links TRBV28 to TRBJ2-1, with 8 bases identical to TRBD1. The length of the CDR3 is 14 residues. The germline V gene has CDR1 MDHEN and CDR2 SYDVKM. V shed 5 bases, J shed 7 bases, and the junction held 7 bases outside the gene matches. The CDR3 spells CASSLTGVLNEQFF. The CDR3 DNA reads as TGTGCCAGCAGTCTGACAGGGGTTTTGAATGAGCAGTTCTTC.

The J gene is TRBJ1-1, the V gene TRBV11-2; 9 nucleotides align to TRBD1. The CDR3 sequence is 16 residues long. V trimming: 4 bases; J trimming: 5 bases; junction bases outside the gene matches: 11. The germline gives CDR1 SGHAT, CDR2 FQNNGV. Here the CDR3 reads CASSSRSRTGETEAFF. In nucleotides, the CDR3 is TGTGCCAGCAGCTCGCGCTCCCGGACAGGGGAAACTGAAGCTTTCTTT. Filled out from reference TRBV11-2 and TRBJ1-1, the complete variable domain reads EAGVAQSPRYKIIEKRQSVAFWCNPISGHATLYWYQQILGQGPKLLIQFQNNGVVDDSQLPKDRFSAERLKGVDSTLKIQPAKLEDSAVYLCASSSRSRTGETEAFFGQGTRLTVV.

The CDR3 spells CASSLGARRGVNEQFF. The CDR3 DNA sequence: TGTGCCAGCAGTTTGGGGGCAAGGCGGGGGGTTAATGAGCAGTTCTTC. This chain joins TRBV12-3 or TRBV12-4 and TRBJ2-1, with 8 positions matching TRBD2. There are 16 residues in the CDR3. V trimming: 3 bases; J trimming: 7 bases; junction bases outside the gene matches: 11.

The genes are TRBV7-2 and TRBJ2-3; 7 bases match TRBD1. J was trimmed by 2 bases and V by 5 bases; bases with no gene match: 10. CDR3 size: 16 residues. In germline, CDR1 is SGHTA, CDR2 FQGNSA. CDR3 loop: CASSPMGTDYTDTQYF. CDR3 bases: TGTGCCAGCAGCCCGATGGGGACAGACTACACAGATACGCAGTATTTT. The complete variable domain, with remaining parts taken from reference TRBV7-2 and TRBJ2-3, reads GAGVSQSPSNKVTEKGKDVELRCDPISGHTALYWYRQSLGQGLEFLIYFQGNSAPDKSGLPSDRFSAERTGGSVSTLTIQRTQQEDSAVYLCASSPMGTDYTDTQYFGPGTRLTVL.

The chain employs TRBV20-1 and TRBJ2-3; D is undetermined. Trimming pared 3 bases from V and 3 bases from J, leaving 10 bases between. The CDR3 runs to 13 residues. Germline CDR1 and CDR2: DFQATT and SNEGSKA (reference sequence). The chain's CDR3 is CSARPFLTDTQYF. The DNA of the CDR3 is TGCAGTGCTAGGCCCTTTCTGACAGATACGCAGTATTTT.

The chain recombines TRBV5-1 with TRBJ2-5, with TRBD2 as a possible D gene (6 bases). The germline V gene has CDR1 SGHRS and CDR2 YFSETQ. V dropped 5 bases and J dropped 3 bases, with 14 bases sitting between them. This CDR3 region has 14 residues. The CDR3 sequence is CASSKDGGKETQYF. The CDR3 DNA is TGCGCCAGCAGTAAAGACGGGGGTAAAGAGACCCAGTACTTC. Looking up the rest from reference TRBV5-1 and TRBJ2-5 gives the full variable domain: KAGVTQTPRYLIKTRGQQVTLSCSPISGHRSVSWYQQTPGQGLQFLFEYFSETQRNKGNFPGRFSGRQFSNSRSEMNVSTLELGDSALYLCASSKDGGKETQYFGPGTRLLVL.

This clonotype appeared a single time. The CDR3 DNA reads as TGTGCCAGCAGCCCCGGGACTAAGAGCGAGCAGTACTTC. The encoded protein is CASSPGTKSEQYF. The chain joins TRBV12-3 or TRBV12-4 to TRBJ2-7, with 7 bases that match TRBD2. The CDR3 consists of 13 residues. J lost 6 bases, V lost 6 bases, and 8 bases had no gene match.

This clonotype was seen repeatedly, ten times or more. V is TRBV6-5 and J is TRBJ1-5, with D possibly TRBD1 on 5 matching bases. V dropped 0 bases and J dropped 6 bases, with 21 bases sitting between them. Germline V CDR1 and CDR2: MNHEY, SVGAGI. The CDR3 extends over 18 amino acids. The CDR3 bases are TGTGCCAGCAGTTACTCGCCGCGGGGGTCGGACGTGGGTCAGCCCCAGCATTTT. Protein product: CASSYSPRGSDVGQPQHF.

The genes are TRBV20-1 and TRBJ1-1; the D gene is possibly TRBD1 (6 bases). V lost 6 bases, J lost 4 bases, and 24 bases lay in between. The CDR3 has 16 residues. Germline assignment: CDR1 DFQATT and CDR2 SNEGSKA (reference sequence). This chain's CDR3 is CSARGGRGAMGTEAFF. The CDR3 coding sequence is TGCAGTGCCCGGGGGGGGCGGGGGGCAATGGGCACTGAAGCTTTCTTT.

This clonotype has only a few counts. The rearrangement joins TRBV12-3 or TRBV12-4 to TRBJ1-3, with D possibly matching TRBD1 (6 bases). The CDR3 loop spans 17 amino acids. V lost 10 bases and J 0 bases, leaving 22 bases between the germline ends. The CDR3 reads CATDTVRDINSGNTIYF. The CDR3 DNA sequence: TGTGCCACGGATACCGTGCGGGACATAAACTCTGGAAACACCATATATTTT.

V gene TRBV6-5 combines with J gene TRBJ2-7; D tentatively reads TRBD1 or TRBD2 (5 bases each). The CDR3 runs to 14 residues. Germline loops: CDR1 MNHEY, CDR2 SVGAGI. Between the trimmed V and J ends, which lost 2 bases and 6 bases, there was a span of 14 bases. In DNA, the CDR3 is TGTGCCAGCAGTTACGGGGCCTTGGGGACCGAGCAGTACTTC. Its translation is CASSYGALGTEQYF.

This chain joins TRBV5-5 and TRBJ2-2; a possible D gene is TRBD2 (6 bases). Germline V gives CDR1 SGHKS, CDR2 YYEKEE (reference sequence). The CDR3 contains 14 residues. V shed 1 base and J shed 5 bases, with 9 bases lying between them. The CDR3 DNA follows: TGTGCCAGCAGCTTGTGGGGGGAAACCGGGGAGCTGTTTTTT. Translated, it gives CASSLWGETGELFF.

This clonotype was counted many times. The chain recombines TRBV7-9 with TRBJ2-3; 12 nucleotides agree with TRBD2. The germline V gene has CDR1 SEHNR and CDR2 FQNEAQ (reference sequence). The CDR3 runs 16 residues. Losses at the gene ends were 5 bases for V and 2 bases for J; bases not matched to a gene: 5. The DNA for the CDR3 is TGTGCCAGCAGCGTTCCTAGCGGGAGGGCCACAGATACGCAGTATTTT. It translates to CASSVPSGRATDTQYF. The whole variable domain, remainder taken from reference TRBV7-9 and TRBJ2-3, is DTGVSQNPRHKITKRGQNVTFRCDPISEHNRLYWYRQTLGQGPEFLTYFQNEAQLEKSRLLSDRFSAERPKGSFSTLEIQRTEQGDSAMYLCASSVPSGRATDTQYFGPGTRLTVL.

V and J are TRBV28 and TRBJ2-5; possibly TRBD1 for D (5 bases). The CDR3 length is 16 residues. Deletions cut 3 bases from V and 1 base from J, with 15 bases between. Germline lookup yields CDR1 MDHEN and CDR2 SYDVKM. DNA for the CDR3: TGTGCCAGCAGTTTGAACCAGACAGATATCCAAGAGACCCAGTACTTC. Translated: CASSLNQTDIQETQYF.